These 6 T cell receptor beta chains were all obtained from the same sample, sequenced in a study of T-cell memory formation after mild COVID-19. MiXCR, run by TCRdb on the 5' RACE reads, gives a single entry per CDR3 protein. Of about 350,000 distinct CDR3 sequences in the sample, about 13% were seen once. The sequencing input was PBMCs or a T cell subset sorted from them (not recorded which). These receptors all come from a man aged 18 to 35 who had mild COVID-19 (a few samples of this study predate the infection). Cell type and time point are not known.

This clonotype was seen a handful of times. The chain has TRBV12-3 or TRBV12-4 and TRBJ2-1, with 9 bases that match TRBD2. CDR3 size: 15 residues. The V gene end was trimmed by 7 bases and the J gene end by 6 bases; junction bases not matched to a gene: 10. The DNA of the CDR3 is TGTGCCAGCACCCTGGCTAGCGGGGTTCCCAATGAGCAGTTCTTC. Its translation is CASTLASGVPNEQFF.

The chain recombines TRBV5-6 with TRBJ2-5; 9 nucleotides align to TRBD1. Germline CDR1 is SGHDT and CDR2 is YYEEEE. The CDR3 is 13 amino acids. J was trimmed by 3 bases and V by 6 bases; bases with no gene match: 3. DNA of the CDR3: TGTGCCAGCAACCGACAGGGGGAAGAGACCCAGTACTTC. Its protein is CASNRQGEETQYF.

This clonotype appeared a few times. The V call is TRBV6-6, the J call TRBJ1-3, with D unclear. V gave up 0 bases and J gave up 4 bases, with 7 bases separating them. Germline CDR1 reads MNHNY; CDR2 reads SVGAGI (reference sequence). This CDR3 is 14 amino acids long. This chain's CDR3 is CASSYSHLGNTIYF. Written as DNA, the CDR3 is TGTGCCAGCAGTTACTCCCATCTCGGAAACACCATATATTTT.

CDR3 in amino acids: CASSPRPGYNEQFF. CDR3 nucleotides: TGTGCCAGCAGCCCCAGACCGGGTTACAATGAGCAGTTCTTC. V is TRBV7-2 and J is TRBJ2-1; D unclear. The length of the CDR3 is 14 residues. V was cut by 5 bases and J by 4 bases, with 12 bases left in between. Germline loops: CDR1 SGHTA, CDR2 FQGNSA.

This clonotype was seen a few times. The V call is TRBV20-1, the J call TRBJ1-6; no clear D gene. Germline values: CDR1 DFQATT, CDR2 SNEGSKA (reference sequence). This CDR3 contains 15 residues. V lost 1 base, J lost 5 bases, and 12 bases lay in between. Written as DNA, the CDR3 is TGCAGTGCTAGAGTGTCCGGGATCGATAATTCACCCCTCCACTTT. Protein: CSARVSGIDNSPLHF.

This clonotype came up a few times. The chain has TRBV4-1 and TRBJ2-7, with D tentatively TRBD1 (7 bases). The CDR3 is 17 amino acids. Germline V gene lookup returns CDR1 MGHRA and CDR2 YSYEKL. V lost 0 bases and J lost 3, with 18 bases in between. CDR3 nucleotide sequence: TGCGCCAGCAGCCAAGATCTCAGGGGGGCGTTTGGCTACGAGCAGTACGTC. Amino acid sequence: CASSQDLRGAFGYEQYV.